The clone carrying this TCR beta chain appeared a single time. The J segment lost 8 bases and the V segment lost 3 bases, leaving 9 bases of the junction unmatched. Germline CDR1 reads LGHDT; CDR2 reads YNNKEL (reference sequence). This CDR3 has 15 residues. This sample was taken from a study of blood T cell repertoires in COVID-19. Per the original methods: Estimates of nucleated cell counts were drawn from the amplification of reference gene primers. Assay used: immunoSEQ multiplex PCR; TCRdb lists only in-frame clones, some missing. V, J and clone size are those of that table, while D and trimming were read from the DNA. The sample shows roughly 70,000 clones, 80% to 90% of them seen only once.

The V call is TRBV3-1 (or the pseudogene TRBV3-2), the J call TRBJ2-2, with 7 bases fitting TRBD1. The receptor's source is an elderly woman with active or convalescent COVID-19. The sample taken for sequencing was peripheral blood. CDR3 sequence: CASSQHRTGPGELFF. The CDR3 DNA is TGTGCCAGCAGCCAGCATAGGACAGGACCAGGGGAGCTGTTTTTT.